These T cell receptor beta chains were read from a single sample in a study of CD8 T cells in ankylosing spondylitis. TCRdb independently ran MiXCR on the 5' RACE reads; one entry per CDR3 protein. In the table there are about 130,000 distinct CDR3 sequences, around 13% of which are singletons. Specimen: blood, either unsorted or a sorted T cell fraction (not recorded which). Receptor source: a female donor with ankylosing spondylitis or in good health (not recorded which). CDR3s include the opening cysteine and the closing phenylalanine or tryptophan. A D gene is named only where the DNA matches it firmly. Only part of the rows carry a size: once, few, many, or a class if the clone is expanded.

v_gene	d_gene	j_gene	abundance	CDR3aa	CDR3nt
TRBV15	NA	TRBJ1-1	NA	CATSRDLLFRGMEAFF	TGTGCCACCAGCAGAGATCTGCTTTTCAGGGGAATGGAAGCTTTCTTT
TRBV18	TRBD2	TRBJ2-7	NA	CASSVTSGSLYEQYF	TGTGCCAGCTCAGTGACTAGCGGGAGTCTCTACGAGCAGTACTTC
TRBV7-2	TRBD1	TRBJ2-3	many	CASSLTGGPPDTQYF	TGTGCCAGCAGCCTGACAGGGGGGCCCCCGGATACGCAGTATTTT
TRBV3-1	NA	TRBJ2-1	few	CASSQGGANNEQFF	TGTGCCAGCAGCCAAGGTGGCGCGAACAATGAGCAGTTCTTC
TRBV19	TRBD1	TRBJ1-2	few	CASLQTGTATYGYTF	TGTGCCAGTTTACAAACCGGGACAGCGACCTATGGCTACACCTTC
TRBV3-1	TRBD1	TRBJ1-4	NA	CASSQPTGQAEKLFF	TGTGCCAGCAGCCAACCGACAGGGCAGGCTGAAAAACTGTTTTTT
TRBV20-1	NA	TRBJ1-5	NA	CSAMDGGRQPQHF	TGCAGTGCCATGGACGGAGGAAGGCAGCCCCAGCATTTT
TRBV5-1	NA	TRBJ2-3	few	CASGPGALDGDTQYF	TGCGCCAGCGGGCCAGGGGCGCTCGACGGAGATACGCAGTATTTT
TRBV7-6	NA	TRBJ2-2	many	CASSLGSSTGELFF	TGTGCCAGCAGCTTAGGATCTAGCACCGGGGAGCTGTTTTTT
TRBV20-1	NA	TRBJ2-5	many	CSARSGGAETQYF	TGCAGTGCTAGATCTGGCGGGGCAGAGACCCAGTACTTC
TRBV9	NA	TRBJ2-7	many	CASSVAPGTDAYEQYF	TGTGCCAGCAGCGTTGCTCCTGGGACGGATGCCTACGAGCAGTACTTC